The 30 T cell receptor beta chains below were found in one sample sequenced in a study of blood T cells in healthy people across ages. Using a J-beta primer mix together with a sample-barcoded 5' primer, a second PCR was run for about 7 to 12 cycles. From the 5' RACE reads, TCRdb called clonotypes with MiXCR, one entry per CDR3 protein. The sample lists some 1.4 million distinct CDR3 sequences; approximately 42% were seen once. The sequenced sample was blood. All receptors come from a woman aged 18-29 years in good health.

This clonotype was seen only a few times. The chain is built from TRBV5-1 and TRBJ2-3; 13 nucleotides match TRBD2. The trim removed 0 bases at V and 1 base at J, leaving 8 bases unmatched. The CDR3 is made up of 19 amino acids. Per germline, CDR1 SGHRS and CDR2 YFSETQ. The CDR3 loop reads CASSLEGTSGIARTDTQYF. For the CDR3, the DNA is TGCGCCAGCAGCTTGGAGGGGACTAGCGGGATCGCTCGCACAGATACGCAGTATTTT.

This chain connects TRBV20-1 to TRBJ2-5; tentatively, D is TRBD2 (5 bases). The CDR3 runs 15 residues. Trimming pared 0 bases from V and 0 bases from J, leaving 11 bases between. Germline CDR1 is DFQATT and CDR2 is SNEGSKA (reference sequence). This CDR3 reads CSAREVTGYQETQYF. DNA of the CDR3: TGCAGTGCTAGAGAGGTTACGGGATACCAAGAGACCCAGTACTTC.

The chain links TRBV3-1 to TRBJ2-1, with D possibly TRBD2 on 6 matching bases. CDR3 length: 14 amino acids. Between the trimmed V and J ends, which lost 6 bases and 5 bases, there was a span of 14 bases. CDR1 is LGHDT, CDR2 YNNKEL, per germline (reference sequence). The CDR3, as DNA: TGTGCCAGCAGGTCAAAAGCGGGCAACAATGAGCAGTTCTTC. This translates into CASRSKAGNNEQFF.

This clonotype was picked up many times. This chain uses TRBV3-1 with TRBJ1-4; D gene ambiguous. CDR3 length equals 12 residues. Trimming pared 4 bases from V and 5 bases from J, leaving 5 bases between. Per germline, CDR1 LGHDT and CDR2 YNNKEL (reference sequence). CDR3 loop: CASSLNNEKLFF. The DNA for the CDR3 is TGTGCCAGCAGCCTCAACAATGAAAAACTGTTTTTT.

The chain uses TRBV2 and TRBJ2-3; TRBD2 matches at 7 bases. The CDR3 has 13 residues. Germline assignment: CDR1 SNHLY and CDR2 FYNNEI. The V and J ends lost 3 bases and 8 bases, in that order; junction bases with no gene match: 5. CDR3 nucleotide sequence: TGTGCCAGCAGTGATACGACTAGCTCTACGCAGTATTTT. This codes for CASSDTTSSTQYF.

The rearrangement links TRBV20-1 to TRBJ1-3; perhaps TRBD1 as D (6 bases). The V end lost 6 bases, the J end lost 0 bases, and 9 bases lay between the germline ends. The CDR3 is made up of 13 amino acids. Germline V CDR1 and CDR2: DFQATT, SNEGSKA (reference sequence). Here the CDR3 reads CSARDNSGNTIYF. Here the CDR3 DNA reads TGCAGTGCACGGGACAACTCTGGAAACACCATATATTTT.

This clonotype showed up just a few times. This chain uses TRBV5-1 with TRBJ2-5; 10 positions agree with TRBD2. The CDR3 sequence is 15 residues long. Germline CDR1 SGHRS, CDR2 YFSETQ. After removal of 2 bases from V and 5 bases from J, the junction contained 6 bases not matched to a gene. The CDR3 DNA follows: TGCGCCAGCAGCTTACAAGCGGGGGGGCCTGAGACCCAGTACTTC. This translates into CASSLQAGGPETQYF. The full variable domain, rest sourced from reference TRBV5-1 and TRBJ2-5, is KAGVTQTPRYLIKTRGQQVTLSCSPISGHRSVSWYQQTPGQGLQFLFEYFSETQRNKGNFPGRFSGRQFSNSRSEMNVSTLELGDSALYLCASSLQAGGPETQYFGPGTRLLVL.

This sequence joins TRBV15 and TRBJ1-4; D ambiguous. The CDR3 contains 17 residues. The ends were cut back, 0 bases at V and 8 bases at J, with 19 bases in the middle. Per germline, CDR1 LNHNV and CDR2 YYDKDF (reference sequence). The CDR3 nucleotides are TGTGCCACCAGCAGAGATGAAGGGTACAGTGTAAGGGAAAAACTGTTTTTT. It translates to CATSRDEGYSVREKLFF.

The V and J genes are TRBV7-2 and TRBJ2-3, with D maybe TRBD2 (7 bases). Germline CDR1 and CDR2: SGHTA and FQGNSA. The CDR3 contains 16 residues. V was clipped by 4 bases and J by 2 bases, with 16 bases between them. Here the CDR3 DNA reads TGTGCCAGCAGCTCCCTGGGGGGGGGGCCCACAGATACGCAGTATTTT. Protein: CASSSLGGGPTDTQYF.

This chain uses TRBV4-1 with TRBJ2-1, with D unresolved. Trimming removed 0 bases at V and 5 bases at J, with 17 bases between. Germline values: CDR1 MGHRA, CDR2 YSYEKL. CDR3 length: 17 amino acids. In DNA form, the CDR3 reads TGCGCCAGCAGCCAAGATCTTCGAACCCTAGGGAACAATGAGCAGTTCTTC. Protein product: CASSQDLRTLGNNEQFF.

In its sample, this clonotype was seen a few times. The chain has TRBV7-2 and TRBJ2-7, with a weak D call TRBD1 (5 bases). V was pared by 5 bases and J by 3 bases, with 17 bases between. Germline V gene data show CDR1 as SGHTA and CDR2 as FQGNSA. The CDR3 is 15 amino acids. CDR3 sequence (DNA): TGTGCCAGCAGCCGCCGACAGTTTGATTACTACGAGCAGTACTTC. It codes for CASSRRQFDYYEQYF.

The gene calls are TRBV24-1 and TRBJ2-5; 7 nucleotides match TRBD1. In germline, CDR1 is KGHDR, CDR2 SFDVKD. With V trimmed by 4 bases and J by 2 bases, 3 bases remained unmatched. The CDR3 loop spans 14 amino acids. Here the CDR3 reads CATSDGQAQETQYF. CDR3 in DNA: TGTGCCACCAGTGACGGACAGGCGCAAGAGACCCAGTACTTC.

This rearrangement joins TRBV19 to TRBJ2-3; 11 bases agree with TRBD2. V dropped 3 bases and J dropped 0; count of bases not matched to a gene: 11. There are 19 residues in the CDR3. Germline values: CDR1 LNHDA, CDR2 SQIVND (reference sequence). The CDR3 coding sequence is TGTGCCAGTAGTATTCGAACTAGCGGGGGAAAATCTAGCACAGATACGCAGTATTTT. Translating it yields CASSIRTSGGKSSTDTQYF.

The chain recombines TRBV20-1 with TRBJ2-7; 8 bases align to TRBD2. Germline trimming cut 0 bases from V and 2 bases from J; bases unmatched to any gene: 6. This CDR3 has 15 residues. CDR1 is DFQATT, CDR2 SNEGSKA, per germline (reference sequence). In nucleotides, the CDR3 is TGCAGTGCTAGAGACCTAGCGGGCGGGACCTACGAGCAGTACTTC. Residues: CSARDLAGGTYEQYF.

This clonotype was observed at least ten times. The rearrangement joins TRBV6-5 to TRBJ2-7; 7 positions match TRBD2. The CDR3 is 12 amino acids. After removal of 6 bases from V and 6 bases from J, the junction contained 5 bases not matched to a gene. The V gene's germline CDR1 is MNHEY and CDR2 SVGAGI. This CDR3 is CASSFWGGEQYF. CDR3 in DNA: TGTGCCAGCAGCTTTTGGGGGGGCGAGCAGTACTTC.

The table lists this clonotype with a few counts. The chain links TRBV2 to TRBJ2-7; no reliable D call. Between the trimmed V and J ends, which lost 1 base and 6 bases, there was a span of 10 bases. Per germline, CDR1 SNHLY and CDR2 FYNNEI. This CDR3 is 13 amino acids long. The CDR3, as DNA: TGTGCCAGCAGTGAAGGTGGAGATCCCGAGCAGTACTTC. It yields the protein CASSEGGDPEQYF.

In this sample, this clonotype turned up many times. This sequence joins TRBV6-6 and TRBJ1-2; D possibly corresponds to TRBD1 (6 bases). The CDR3 spans 13 residues. Germline CDR1 and CDR2: MNHNY and SVGAGI (reference sequence). Deletions cut 6 bases from V and 6 bases from J, with 14 bases between. Here the CDR3 reads CASSPRQADGYTF. The CDR3 nucleotides are TGTGCCAGCAGCCCTCGACAGGCAGATGGCTACACCTTC.

The V call is TRBV20-1, the J call TRBJ2-3; 12 nucleotides match TRBD2. CDR3 length: 15 amino acids. Germline assignment: CDR1 DFQATT and CDR2 SNEGSKA (reference sequence). The J segment lost 5 bases and the V segment lost 4 bases, leaving 7 bases of the junction unmatched. The CDR3: CSATFVTSGGDTQYF. CDR3 sequence (DNA): TGCAGTGCTACTTTTGTGACTAGCGGGGGAGATACGCAGTATTTT.

This clonotype was seen a handful of times. The J gene is TRBJ2-3, the V gene TRBV2; a weak D match, TRBD1 (5 bases). This CDR3 has 17 amino acids. The ends were cut back, 4 bases at V and 0 bases at J, with 17 bases in the middle. Per the germline V gene, CDR1 is SNHLY and CDR2 is FYNNEI. CDR3 residues: CASSVTAGITSTDTQYF. The CDR3 nucleotides are TGTGCCAGCAGTGTAACTGCAGGGATCACCAGCACAGATACGCAGTATTTT. Complete variable domain (other parts from reference TRBV2 and TRBJ2-3): EPEVTQTPSHQVTQMGQEVILRCVPISNHLYFYWYRQILGQKVEFLVSFYNNEISEKSEIFDDQFSVERPDGSNFTLKIRSTKLEDSAMYFCASSVTAGITSTDTQYFGPGTRLTVL.

In this sample, this clonotype turned up a few times. The V gene is TRBV4-1, the J gene TRBJ2-1, with D possibly TRBD1 on 6 matching bases. The CDR3 has 16 residues. V lost 0 bases, J lost 0 bases, and 9 bases lay in between. Germline CDR1 is MGHRA and CDR2 is YSYEKL. CDR3 residues: CASSQEGGFSYNEQFF. The CDR3 DNA reads TGCGCCAGCAGCCAAGAAGGGGGATTCTCCTACAATGAGCAGTTCTTC.

The rearrangement uses TRBV12-3 or TRBV12-4 and TRBJ1-5, with TRBD1 matching 7 bases. This CDR3 spans 17 amino acids. V dropped 3 bases and J dropped 3; count of bases not matched to a gene: 11. The CDR3 DNA sequence: TGTGCCAGCAGTTTGGGGTCAGGGGGGGATTACAATCAGCCCCAGCATTTT. Protein sequence: CASSLGSGGDYNQPQHF.

This clonotype was counted between two and nine times. The genes are TRBV5-1 and TRBJ2-6; D possibly matches TRBD1 or TRBD2 (5 bases each). Looked up from germline, CDR1 is SGHRS and CDR2 is YFSETQ. The CDR3 consists of 17 residues. Between the trimmed V and J ends, which lost 0 bases and 0 bases, there was a span of 10 bases. This CDR3 reads CASSLGGANSGANVLTF. CDR3 nucleotide sequence: TGCGCCAGCAGCTTGGGAGGGGCTAACTCTGGGGCCAACGTCCTGACTTTC.

The CDR3 region has the DNA TGTGCCATCAGTCCACCAGGGGGAAGGAACGGTGAGCAGTACTTC. Translated: CAISPPGGRNGEQYF. This chain joins TRBV10-3 and TRBJ2-5; the match to TRBD1 covers 7 bases. This CDR3 contains 15 residues. The J segment lost 11 bases and the V segment lost 5 bases, leaving 17 bases of the junction unmatched. From germline, CDR1 is ENHRY and CDR2 SYGVKD.

This clonotype occurred a few times. V and J are TRBV12-3 or TRBV12-4 and TRBJ2-6; the match to TRBD1 covers 9 bases. This CDR3 is 19 amino acids long. V shed 4 bases and J 0 bases; nucleotides not matched to a gene: 10. DNA of the CDR3: TGTGCCAGCAGTTCTGGGACTGGGACAGGGATCTCTGGGGCCAACGTCCTGACTTTC. It encodes CASSSGTGTGISGANVLTF.

The chain has TRBV5-6 and TRBJ2-3; either TRBD1 or TRBD2 may fit D (6 bases each). Germline V CDR1 and CDR2: SGHDT, YYEEEE. V was shortened by 4 bases and J by 7 bases, with 22 bases between the two germline ends. CDR3 size: 16 residues. CDR3: CASSEKGGMDRNTQYF. DNA for the CDR3: TGTGCCAGCAGCGAGAAAGGGGGGATGGATCGGAATACGCAGTATTTT.

V usage is TRBV13 and J usage is TRBJ2-7, with 8 bases that match TRBD2. Germline values: CDR1 PRHDT, CDR2 FYEKMQ (reference sequence). The CDR3 extends over 16 amino acids. Losses at the gene ends were 5 bases for V and 2 bases for J; bases not matched to a gene: 11. CDR3 nucleotides: TGTGCCAGCAGCCGTAGACCGGGGGGGCCTCCCTACGAGCAGTACTTC. Amino acid sequence: CASSRRPGGPPYEQYF.

V gene TRBV12-3 or TRBV12-4 combines with J gene TRBJ1-2, with no clear D. This CDR3 contains 13 residues. V was shortened by 3 bases and J by 8 bases, with 13 bases between the two germline ends. The CDR3 bases are TGTGCCAGCAGTTTGATCAGCTCTGGGGGCTACACCTTC. It translates to CASSLISSGGYTF.

In its sample, this clonotype was seen a few times. The CDR3 here is CASSQASGQSNQPQHF. The CDR3 bases are TGCGCCAGCAGCCAAGCATCTGGACAGAGCAATCAGCCCCAGCATTTT. This chain connects TRBV4-1 to TRBJ1-5; D might be TRBD1 (6 bases). Germline CDR1 is MGHRA and CDR2 is YSYEKL. This CDR3 spans 16 amino acids. The V end was cut by 1 base, the J end by 1 base, with 11 bases between.

CDR3: CASSSGPREKLFF. In DNA, the CDR3 is TGTGCCAGCAGTTCGGGGCCTCGGGAAAAACTGTTTTTT. This sequence joins TRBV6-5 and TRBJ1-4; D possibly corresponds to TRBD1 (5 bases). The germline gives CDR1 MNHEY, CDR2 SVGAGI. Trimming pared 4 bases from V and 8 bases from J, leaving 11 bases between. The CDR3 length is 13 residues.

The chain links TRBV20-1 to TRBJ2-2; D gene ambiguous. Per germline, CDR1 DFQATT and CDR2 SNEGSKA (reference sequence). CDR3 size: 16 residues. With 2 bases removed from V and 2 bases from J, the gap between germline ends came to 15 bases. The CDR3 loop is CSARYQSQINTGELFF. CDR3 in DNA: TGCAGTGCTAGATATCAGTCACAGATAAACACCGGGGAGCTGTTTTTT.